The 15 T cell receptor beta chains in this list originate from one sample, sequenced in a study of a mutant IDH1 vaccine in newly diagnosed glioma. Time point reported: baseline, week 1 (first vaccination visit). Treatment noted: pre-vaccination baseline after standard-of-care therapy. Only in-frame clones appear in the TCRdb table, and some are missing; sequencing was by immunoSEQ multiplex PCR. Among about 92,000 clones, roughly 80% were seen once, and the ten largest hold 7% to 9%. Sequencing used PBMCs, obtained from a glioma patient treated with radiotherapy, temozolomide or both. The receptors derive from a woman aged 50 to 60 with glioma.

The rearrangement joins TRBV5-4 to TRBJ1-1; the match to TRBD1 covers 8 bases. The ends lost 5 bases at V and 4 bases at J; junction bases unmatched: 7. CDR1 SGHNT and CDR2 YYREEE come from the germline V gene (reference sequence). This CDR3 is 14 amino acids long. CDR3: CASSYGQGITEAFF. The CDR3 DNA follows: TGTGCCAGCAGTTATGGACAGGGCATCACTGAAGCTTTCTTT.

This clone was counted only a few times. The V gene is TRBV6-5, the J gene TRBJ2-2; D remains ambiguous. V was pared by 0 bases and J by 5 bases, with 13 bases between. The CDR3 extends over 16 amino acids. The germline CDR1 and CDR2 sequences are MNHEY and SVGAGI. The CDR3 coding sequence is TGTGCCAGCAGTTACTCGACGGCCGCGGCTACCGGGGAGCTGTTTTTT. This encodes CASSYSTAAATGELFF.

This chain joins TRBV2 and TRBJ2-7, with D perhaps matching TRBD1 or TRBD2 (5 bases each). In germline, CDR1 is SNHLY, CDR2 FYNNEI. Between the trimmed V and J ends, which lost 6 bases and 3 bases, there was a span of 12 bases. CDR3 length equals 13 residues. The CDR3 is CASRGDGLYEQYF. CDR3 bases: TGTGCCAGCAGGGGGGACGGACTCTACGAGCAGTACTTC.

The chain combines TRBV5-1 with TRBJ1-1; D uncertain. Germline V gives CDR1 SGHRS, CDR2 YFSETQ. The ends were cut back, 0 bases at V and 0 bases at J, with 9 bases in the middle. The CDR3 totals 15 residues. The CDR3 sequence is CASSLEPVMNTEAFF. CDR3 nucleotides: TGCGCCAGCAGCTTGGAGCCAGTTATGAACACTGAAGCTTTCTTT.

The chain combines TRBV5-1 with TRBJ1-1; tentative D call: TRBD1 (6 bases). V was pared by 0 bases and J by 1 base, with 7 bases between. Germline V gives CDR1 SGHRS, CDR2 YFSETQ. This CDR3 spans 14 amino acids. CDR3 bases: TGCGCCAGCAGCTTGGGACAGGAGAACACTGAAGCTTTCTTT. Translated, it gives CASSLGQENTEAFF.

The chain links TRBV4-1 to TRBJ2-7; 8 bases agree with TRBD2. This CDR3 contains 16 residues. The V and J ends lost 0 bases and 0 bases, in that order; junction bases with no gene match: 4. Germline CDR1 and CDR2: MGHRA and YSYEKL. The CDR3 reads CASSQDSGAISYEQYF. CDR3 coding DNA: TGCGCCAGCAGCCAAGATAGCGGGGCCATCTCCTACGAGCAGTACTTC.

This chain joins TRBV6-5 and TRBJ2-7; maybe TRBD2 (5 bases). The length of the CDR3 is 16 residues. V lost 0 bases, J lost 0 bases, and 12 bases lay in between. CDR1 and CDR2 (germline): MNHEY, SVGAGI. The CDR3 loop reads CASSYSLAVSSYEQYF. The CDR3 bases are TGTGCCAGCAGTTACTCTCTAGCAGTAAGCTCCTACGAGCAGTACTTC.

The chain combines TRBV7-2 with TRBJ1-5; weak D call: TRBD1 (5 bases). The CDR3 is 14 residues long. The germline V gene has CDR1 SGHTA and CDR2 FQGNSA. V was cut by 5 bases and J by 2 bases, with 10 bases left in between. The CDR3 coding sequence is TGTGCCAGCAGCCGCTGGGGCGGCAATCAGCCCCAGCATTTT. It translates to CASSRWGGNQPQHF.

Only one count was recorded for this clone. V usage is TRBV5-1 and J usage is TRBJ2-1; D perhaps matches TRBD1 (7 bases). The CDR3 spans 15 residues. V lost 3 bases to trimming and J lost 4 bases, with 14 bases between them. The V gene's germline CDR1 is SGHRS and CDR2 YFSETQ. The CDR3 nucleotides are TGCGCCAGCAGCTCGCAGGGGGGACAATACAATGAGCAGTTCTTC. Amino acid sequence: CASSSQGGQYNEQFF.

CDR3 sequence reads: CASSAPGFNQPQHF. CDR3 coding DNA: TGTGCCAGCAGCGCCCCAGGGTTCAATCAGCCCCAGCATTTT. The chain joins TRBV7-9 to TRBJ1-5, with D possibly matching TRBD1 (5 bases). The V end lost 5 bases, the J end lost 3 bases, and 11 bases lay between the germline ends. The CDR3 extends over 14 amino acids. Looked up from germline, CDR1 is SEHNR and CDR2 is FQNEAQ (reference sequence). The variable domain in full, with the rest retrieved from reference TRBV7-9 and TRBJ1-5, is DTGVSQNPRHKITKRGQNVTFRCDPISEHNRLYWYRQTLGQGPEFLTYFQNEAQLEKSRLLSDRFSAERPKGSFSTLEIQRTEQGDSAMYLCASSAPGFNQPQHFGDGTRLSIL.

The chain couples TRBV6-1 to TRBJ2-3; 8 bases are a match to TRBD1. The CDR3 has 13 residues. The V and J ends lost 4 bases and 8 bases, in that order; junction bases with no gene match: 5. Germline CDR1 is MNHNS and CDR2 is SASEGT. The CDR3 protein is CASSVAGGGTQYF. The CDR3 nucleotides are TGTGCCAGCAGTGTGGCAGGGGGCGGTACGCAGTATTTT.

The V call is TRBV19, the J call TRBJ1-1; D call uncertain. The V end lost 3 bases, the J end lost 5 bases, and 13 bases lay between the germline ends. The CDR3 consists of 14 residues. The germline gives CDR1 LNHDA, CDR2 SQIVND (reference sequence). The CDR3, as DNA: TGTGCCAGTAGTATTTATGGGAGCGGGACTGAAGCTTTCTTT. This gives the protein CASSIYGSGTEAFF.

The gene calls are TRBV27 and TRBJ2-7; D not resolved. Germline V CDR1 and CDR2: MNHEY, SMNVEV (reference sequence). V was cut by 4 bases and J by 4 bases, with 17 bases left in between. The CDR3 contains 15 residues. For the CDR3, the DNA is TGTGCCAGCAGTTCTAGGGCAGTTTATATGTACGAGCAGTACTTC. Translated: CASSSRAVYMYEQYF.

The J gene is TRBJ2-7, the V gene TRBV27; tentative D call: TRBD2 (6 bases). The germline CDR1 and CDR2 sequences are MNHEY and SMNVEV (reference sequence). The CDR3 spans 14 residues. The germline V and J ends were trimmed by 4 bases and 5 bases, with 15 bases remaining between them. The chain's CDR3 is CASSSRRRGNEQYF. CDR3 DNA sequence: TGTGCCAGCAGTTCCCGACGGAGGGGTAACGAGCAGTACTTC.

This rearrangement joins TRBV18 to TRBJ1-5; maybe TRBD1 (6 bases). In germline, CDR1 is KGHSH, CDR2 LQKENI. Trimming left V 6 bases short and J 7 bases short, with 16 bases between. The CDR3 has 14 amino acids. The CDR3 loop is CASSPQGFGQPQHF. For the CDR3, the DNA is TGTGCCAGCTCGCCGCAGGGGTTCGGGCAGCCCCAGCATTTT.